This TCR beta chain was sequenced for a study of blood T cell repertoires in COVID-19. On the study more broadly: Collection of acute and convalescent COVID-19 samples took place in the United States, Italy and Spain.

Produced via immunoSEQ multiplex PCR; TCRdb's table is partial and in-frame only. The table includes 350,000 to 450,000 clones, approximately 86% detected once. On this clone: This CDR3 is also generated by other DNA sequences in the sample.

The receptor comes from a woman aged 55-69 years with COVID-19, enrolled during active disease. The material sequenced was peripheral blood.

The CDR3 DNA follows: TGTGCCAGCAGCTTAGGACAGGGGTTTTACGAGCAGTACTTC. This codes for CASSLGQGFYEQYF. The rearrangement uses TRBV7-2 and TRBJ2-7, with 8 bases aligning to TRBD1. Trimming at V came to 1 base and at J to 4 bases, leaving 3 bases not matched to a gene. Germline V gene lookup returns CDR1 SGHTA and CDR2 FQGNSA. There are 14 residues in the CDR3.